This is a list of T cell receptor beta chains from one sample in a study of T cells after yellow fever vaccination. From the 5' RACE reads, TCRdb called clonotypes with MiXCR, one entry per CDR3 protein. This table holds under 150,000 distinct CDR3 sequences, over 12% found once. Here the sequenced sample was CD8+ T cells sorted from PBMCs, taken 5 days after the yellow fever booster vaccination. The receptors were gathered from a young man who received the YFV17D yellow fever vaccine. Both conserved end residues are part of each CDR3. Fields, in order: D gene, J gene, V gene, clone size, CDR3 protein, CDR3 DNA. The D gene is left open where the match is weak. The size field is filled for only some rows; it gives once, few, many or a size class.

-,TRBJ2-7,TRBV7-9,few,CASSFQEPEQYF,TGTGCCAGCAGCTTTCAGGAACCCGAGCAGTACTTC
TRBD1,TRBJ2-1,TRBV9,few,CASSFRDRGNDEQFF,TGTGCCAGCAGCTTCCGGGACAGGGGGAACGATGAGCAGTTCTTC
-,TRBJ1-1,TRBV27,-,CASSLAAMNTEAFF,TGTGCCAGCAGTTTAGCAGCGATGAACACTGAAGCTTTCTTT
TRBD1,TRBJ2-5,TRBV20-1,few,CSAEGGQGLQETQYF,TGCAGTGCTGAGGGGGGACAGGGCTTACAAGAGACCCAGTACTTC
-,TRBJ2-7,TRBV23-1,many,CASSRFTGKYEQYF,TGCGCCAGCAGCCGTTTCACGGGGAAATACGAGCAGTACTTC
-,TRBJ1-3,TRBV6-6,many,CASSYLTAGNTIYF,TGTGCCAGCAGTTACCTCACAGCTGGAAACACCATATATTTT
-,TRBJ1-2,TRBV4-1,few,CASSPRLTLANYGYTF,TGCGCCAGCAGCCCCCGACTGACACTAGCTAACTATGGCTACACCTTC
-,TRBJ1-1,TRBV20-1,-,CSAPPWGGHGTEAFF,TGCAGTGCCCCGCCGTGGGGAGGGCATGGGACTGAAGCTTTCTTT
-,TRBJ2-2,TRBV4-3,few,CASSPDGQTNTGELFF,TGCGCCAGCTCTCCCGACGGACAGACCAACACCGGGGAGCTGTTTTTT
-,TRBJ1-1,TRBV19,many,CASTYRLNTEAFF,TGTGCCAGTACCTACCGACTGAACACTGAAGCTTTCTTT